The clone carrying this TCR beta chain was found a few times. Its specificity is unknown. Library preparation (for TCRbeta) was performed with unique molecular identifiers. A single record per CDR3 protein comes from TCRdb applying MiXCR to the PCR reads. The table lists some 290,000 distinct CDR3 sequences, around 25% of them singletons, with approximately 10% in the top ten. This sample was included in a study of T-cell reconstitution after alpha-beta-depleted transplantation in children. Study-level results: Most T-cell counts and diversity one year after the transplant came from T cells that were newly produced. Several hundred expanded graft clones reportedly supplied alpha-beta T cells about two months after transplant.

V gave up 1 base and J gave up 13 bases; unmatched junction bases: 9. The CDR3 runs 16 residues. The germline gives CDR1 SGHNT, CDR2 YENEEA. The source is a male patient between 10 and 17 years old who had a stem cell transplant for acute lymphoblastic leukemia, so the T cells may come from the graft donor. Sequences were derived from PBMCs, mostly from graft donor cells, sampled 180 days after TCRalphabeta/CD19-depleted stem cell transplant. This chain joins TRBV11-3 and TRBJ2-1, with 14 bases matching TRBD2. In nucleotides, the CDR3 is TGTGCCAGCAGCTTAGGAGGGACTAGCGGGAGATCCAGACAGTTCTTC. This codes for CASSLGGTSGRSRQFF.